These T cell receptor beta chains were read from a single sample in a study of cytomegalovirus exposure and HLA in healthy donors. Profiled with immunoSEQ multiplex PCR; TCRdb holds only in-frame clones, not every one. The data contain some 180,000 clones, more than 75% of them singletons. The sample taken for sequencing was PBMCs. The receptors were sampled from a man aged 35 to 55 in good health and CMV-seronegative. Each CDR3 is given with its conserved first and last residue. Each record gives: clone size, J gene, V gene, D gene, CDR3 protein, CDR3 DNA. D genes are given only for firm matches. Size values are once, few and many counts, or a class for expanded clones, and some rows have none.

>NA|TRBJ1-2|TRBV28|TRBD1
CASRQTGDLYGYTF
TGTGCCAGCAGGCAGACAGGGGACCTCTATGGCTACACCTTC
>NA|TRBJ2-1|TRBV7-2|TRBD2
CASSSTTSGTYNEQFF
TGTGCCAGCAGCTCGACGACTAGCGGCACCTACAATGAGCAGTTCTTC
>NA|TRBJ2-3|TRBV19|TRBD2
CASSPRLAGEPVGQYF
TGTGCCAGTAGTCCTCGACTAGCGGGAGAACCTGTGGGGCAGTATTTT
>NA|TRBJ2-7|TRBV18|NA
CASSGASARYEQYF
TGTGCCAGCTCAGGAGCGTCGGCGAGGTACGAGCAGTACTTC
>NA|TRBJ2-5|TRBV28|TRBD2
CASSLPTGGLETQYF
TGTGCCAGCAGTCTCCCGACCGGGGGGTTAGAGACCCAGTACTTC
>NA|TRBJ2-5|TRBV5-1|NA
CASSLVRGPYQETQYF
TGCGCCAGCAGCTTGGTGCGGGGGCCTTACCAAGAGACCCAGTACTTC
>NA|TRBJ1-5|TRBV7-7|NA
CASSPDEGQPQHF
TGTGCTAGCAGCCCGGACGAGGGACAGCCCCAGCATTTT
>once|TRBJ1-4|TRBV7-2|TRBD1
CAGSTEQGRATNEKLFF
TGTGCCGGCAGCACAGAACAGGGGCGTGCAACTAATGAAAAACTGTTTTTT
>once|TRBJ2-7|TRBV7-2|NA
CASSSARDRGYEQYF
TGTGCCAGCAGCTCTGCGCGGGACCGAGGCTACGAGCAGTACTTC
>NA|TRBJ2-5|TRBV4-3|TRBD2
CASSQTSGGSLGETQYF
TGCGCCAGCAGCCAGACTAGCGGGGGGTCCCTGGGAGAGACCCAGTACTTC
>NA|TRBJ1-2|TRBV18|NA
CASSPSLDEGYTF
TGTGCCAGCTCACCGTCCCTCGATGAGGGCTACACCTTC
>NA|TRBJ2-7|TRBV4-1|NA
CASSQGQGLLYEQYF
TGCGCCAGCAGCCAAGGGCAGGGGCTACTCTACGAGCAGTACTTC
>NA|TRBJ2-3|TRBV10-3|NA
CAIGSGDTQYF
TGTGCCATCGGTAGTGGAGATACGCAGTATTTT
>once|TRBJ2-1|TRBV18|TRBD2
CASSPLHTSDEQFF
TGTGCCAGCTCACCACTGCATACTAGCGATGAGCAGTTCTTC
>few|TRBJ2-7|TRBV18|TRBD2
CASSPGVSTSGPPYEQYF
TGTGCCAGCTCACCGGGGGTTTCCACTAGCGGGCCCCCCTACGAGCAGTACTTC
>NA|TRBJ2-1|TRBV7-8|TRBD2
CASSLWASGRVEQFF
TGTGCCAGCAGCTTGTGGGCTAGCGGGAGGGTTGAGCAGTTCTTC
>NA|TRBJ2-5|TRBV15|NA
CATSTFTGTQETQYF
TGTGCCACCAGCACCTTCACCGGGACTCAAGAGACCCAGTACTTC
>NA|TRBJ2-5|TRBV28|TRBD1
CASRYGTGGQETQYF
TGTGCCAGCCGATATGGGACAGGGGGACAAGAGACCCAGTACTTC
>NA|TRBJ1-2|TRBV5-6|NA
CASSSRGLDYGYTF
TGTGCCAGCAGCTCAAGGGGCTTGGACTATGGCTACACCTTC
>NA|TRBJ2-7|TRBV7-2|TRBD1
CASSRPGQGEQYF
TGTGCCAGCAGCCGACCGGGACAGGGGGAGCAGTACTTC
>NA|TRBJ1-2|TRBV5-1|NA
CASSSRQGDGYTF
TGCGCCAGCAGCTCCCGTCAGGGTGATGGCTACACCTTC
>NA|TRBJ2-5|TRBV28|NA
CASSLEAEWETQYF
TGTGCCAGCAGTTTAGAGGCAGAGTGGGAGACCCAGTACTTC
>few|TRBJ2-3|TRBV28|NA
CASRDLGTTSTDTQYF
TGTGCCAGCAGAGACCTAGGGACAACTAGCACAGATACGCAGTATTTT
>NA|TRBJ2-7|TRBV7-8|TRBD1
CASSPGTDSYEQYF
TGTGCCAGCTCACCCGGGACAGACTCCTACGAGCAGTACTTC